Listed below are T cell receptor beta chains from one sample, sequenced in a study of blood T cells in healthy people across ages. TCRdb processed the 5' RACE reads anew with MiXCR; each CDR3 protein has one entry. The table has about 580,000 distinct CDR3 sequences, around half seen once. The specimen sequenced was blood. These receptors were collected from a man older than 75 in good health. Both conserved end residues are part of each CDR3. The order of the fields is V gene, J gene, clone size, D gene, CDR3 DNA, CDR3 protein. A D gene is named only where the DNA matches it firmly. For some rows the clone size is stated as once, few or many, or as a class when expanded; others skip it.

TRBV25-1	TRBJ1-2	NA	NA	TGTGCCAGCAGTGAATCAGGACACTATGGCTACACCTTC	CASSESGHYGYTF
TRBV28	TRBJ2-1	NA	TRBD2	TGTGCCAGCAGTCCGGTCAAACTAGCGGGATACCCTTACAATGAGCAGTTCTTC	CASSPVKLAGYPYNEQFF
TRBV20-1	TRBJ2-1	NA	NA	TGCAGTGCTATTCGCATAGCCAGGGCCTACAATGAGCAGTTCTTC	CSAIRIARAYNEQFF
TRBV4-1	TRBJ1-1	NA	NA	TGCGCCAGCAGCCAAGAGGAAAACGCTGAAGCTTTCTTT	CASSQEENAEAFF
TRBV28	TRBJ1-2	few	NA	TGTGCCAGCAGCTCAGACACCGGCTACACCTTC	CASSSDTGYTF
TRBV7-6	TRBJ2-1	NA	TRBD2	TGTGCCAGCAGCCGAATTAACGGGGGGTTGAATGAGCAGTTCTTC	CASSRINGGLNEQFF
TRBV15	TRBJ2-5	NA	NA	TGTGCCACCAGTAGAAGGACAGTGGCCCTCTTCATAGAGACCCAGTACTTC	CATSRRTVALFIETQYF
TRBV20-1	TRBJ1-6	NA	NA	TGCAGTGCTCAGAAGGAGGGTCCCTCAACACCCCTCCACTTT	CSAQKEGPSTPLHF
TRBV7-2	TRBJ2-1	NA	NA	TGTGCCAGCAGCGTCACAGGGACCCAGTTCTTC	CASSVTGTQFF
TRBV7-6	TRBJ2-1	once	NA	TGTGTCAGTAGCTTAGTCCAGGGGTATCGGGATGAGCAGTTCTTC	CVSSLVQGYRDEQFF
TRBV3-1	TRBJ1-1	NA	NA	TGTGCCAGCAGCCCTCCTGGAGCAAACCCCCGGACTGAAGCTTTCTTT	CASSPPGANPRTEAFF
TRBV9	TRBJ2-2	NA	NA	TGTGCCAGTAGCAGGACGGACACGAACACCGGGGAGCTGTTTTTT	CASSRTDTNTGELFF
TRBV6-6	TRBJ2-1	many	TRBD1	TGTGCCAGCACCCCGACCGCACAGGGGCGTGAGTTCTTC	CASTPTAQGREFF
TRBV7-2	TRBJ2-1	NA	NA	TGTGCCAGCAGCTTACGAGGAGACAATGAGCAGTTCTTC	CASSLRGDNEQFF
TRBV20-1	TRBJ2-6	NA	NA	TGCAGTGCAAGCTCTGGGGCCAACGTCCTGACTTTC	CSASSGANVLTF
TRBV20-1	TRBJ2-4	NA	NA	TGCAGTGCTAGAATCACGGGGGCGGGAGCCAAAAACATTCAGTACTTC	CSARITGAGAKNIQYF
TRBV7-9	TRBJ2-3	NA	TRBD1	TGTGCCAGCAGCTTAGTTGGGGGGACAGGGACGGATACGCAGTATTTT	CASSLVGGTGTDTQYF
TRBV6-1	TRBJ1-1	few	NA	TGTGCCAGCAGTGGCTCAAACACTGAAGCTTTCTTT	CASSGSNTEAFF
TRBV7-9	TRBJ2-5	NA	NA	TGTGCCAGCAGCTTAGCTGCCGGACAGAGCCAAGAGACCCAGTACTTC	CASSLAAGQSQETQYF
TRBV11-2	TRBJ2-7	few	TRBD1	TGTGCCAGCAGCTCCTACAGGGGGCAAGGCTACGAGCAGTACTTC	CASSSYRGQGYEQYF
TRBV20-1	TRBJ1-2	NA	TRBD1	TGCAGTGCTAGTGGACAGGGGATTGGCTACACCTTC	CSASGQGIGYTF
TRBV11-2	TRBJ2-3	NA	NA	TGTGCCAGCAGCCCCCGGGCAGGTGGGGCTACAGATACGCAGTATTTT	CASSPRAGGATDTQYF
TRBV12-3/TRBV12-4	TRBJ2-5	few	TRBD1	TGTGCCAGCAGTTCCGAAACAGGGGGCGCGGAGACCCAGTACTTC	CASSSETGGAETQYF